These T cell receptor beta chains were read from a single sample in a study of glioma-infiltrating T cells. TCRdb re-called the multiplex PCR reads through MiXCR, storing one row per CDR3 protein. The table lists about 22,000 distinct CDR3 sequences, about 22% of them singletons. Sequenced sample: glioma tissue, nonneoplastic brain tissue, or PBMCs (not recorded which). These receptors were taken from a human donor with low-grade glioma or glioblastoma, undergoing nonglioma brain surgery, or in good health (not recorded which). The CDR3 runs from the conserved cysteine through the conserved F or W. The order of the fields is CDR3 DNA, CDR3 protein, clone size, J gene, D gene, V gene. D genes are given only for firm matches. The size of a clone is reported for some rows only, either as once, few or many, or as a class for expanded clones.

CDR3 DNA: TGTGCCAGCAGTTCGGGGACAGGAGGTATTTCACCCCTCCACTTT
CDR3 protein: CASSSGTGGISPLHF
clone size: many
J gene: TRBJ1-6
D gene: TRBD1
V gene: TRBV6-1

CDR3 DNA: TGCGCCAGCAGTGTAGGGGGGGCACGGAAAGCTTTCTTT
CDR3 protein: CASSVGGARKAFF
clone size: -
J gene: TRBJ1-1
D gene: -
V gene: TRBV10-2

CDR3 DNA: TGTGCCAGCAGTTTCTACGTGACTCCAACTAATGAAAAACTGTTTTTT
CDR3 protein: CASSFYVTPTNEKLFF
clone size: -
J gene: TRBJ1-4
D gene: -
V gene: TRBV6-1

CDR3 DNA: TGCAGTGCTAGGGGACAGGGCTCCTACGAGCAGTACTTC
CDR3 protein: CSARGQGSYEQYF
clone size: many
J gene: TRBJ2-7
D gene: TRBD1
V gene: TRBV20-1

CDR3 DNA: TGTGCCAGCAGCCCGTGGGAACCTGGAAACACCATATATTTT
CDR3 protein: CASSPWEPGNTIYF
clone size: many
J gene: TRBJ1-3
D gene: -
V gene: TRBV14

CDR3 DNA: TGTGCCACCTCCGGCCAACGCTACAATGAGCAGTTCTTC
CDR3 protein: CATSGQRYNEQFF
clone size: many
J gene: TRBJ2-1
D gene: -
V gene: TRBV15

CDR3 DNA: TGTGCCAGCAGCCCCAAGGATAATGCTGAAGCTTTCTTT
CDR3 protein: CASSPKDNAEAFF
clone size: few
J gene: TRBJ1-1
D gene: -
V gene: TRBV3-1

CDR3 DNA: TGCAGTGCTAGTTCTCCGGGACTAGCGGGGGACAGCTCCTACAATGAGCAGTTCTTC
CDR3 protein: CSASSPGLAGDSSYNEQFF
clone size: -
J gene: TRBJ2-1
D gene: TRBD2
V gene: TRBV20-1

CDR3 DNA: TGTGCCAGCAGTTTTGGCACTTCGCTTCAGCCCCAGCATTTT
CDR3 protein: CASSFGTSLQPQHF
clone size: -
J gene: TRBJ1-5
D gene: -
V gene: TRBV12-3/TRBV12-4

CDR3 DNA: TGTGCCACCGGGACTGCTGTGAATCAGCCCCAGCATTTT
CDR3 protein: CATGTAVNQPQHF
clone size: many
J gene: TRBJ1-5
D gene: -
V gene: TRBV28

CDR3 DNA: TGTGCCAGCAGCCAATGGTCCCATTCGTCCTATGGCTACACCTTC
CDR3 protein: CASSQWSHSSYGYTF
clone size: -
J gene: TRBJ1-2
D gene: -
V gene: TRBV3-1

CDR3 DNA: TGTGCCAGCAGCGCCTGGGACACCCAAGAGACCCAGTACTTC
CDR3 protein: CASSAWDTQETQYF
clone size: many
J gene: TRBJ2-5
D gene: -
V gene: TRBV7-9

CDR3 DNA: TGCGCCAGCCGCAGTCAGGGGAACGGGGAGCTGTTTTTT
CDR3 protein: CASRSQGNGELFF
clone size: -
J gene: TRBJ2-2
D gene: -
V gene: TRBV4-1

CDR3 DNA: TGCGCCAGCAGCCCACAAGGGCCGACTAGCACAGATACGCAGTATTTT
CDR3 protein: CASSPQGPTSTDTQYF
clone size: -
J gene: TRBJ2-3
D gene: -
V gene: TRBV4-3

CDR3 DNA: TGCACCAGCAGCCCCCAGGCCGCACAGGGCGGTGGGAACACCATATATTTT
CDR3 protein: CTSSPQAAQGGGNTIYF
clone size: -
J gene: TRBJ1-3
D gene: -
V gene: TRBV7-9

CDR3 DNA: TGTGCCAGCAGCCAAGCCACGTACTATGGCTACACCTTC
CDR3 protein: CASSQATYYGYTF
clone size: many
J gene: TRBJ1-2
D gene: -
V gene: TRBV3-1

CDR3 DNA: TGTGCCAGTAGTTCCTCCGGGGGCCGCACAGATACGCAGTATTTT
CDR3 protein: CASSSSGGRTDTQYF
clone size: -
J gene: TRBJ2-3
D gene: -
V gene: TRBV19

CDR3 DNA: TGTGCCAGCAGATCCCCGACAGGGTATGGCTACACCTTC
CDR3 protein: CASRSPTGYGYTF
clone size: medium-sized
J gene: TRBJ1-2
D gene: TRBD1
V gene: TRBV6-1

CDR3 DNA: TGTGCCAGCACTACGCCCTCGGGAACGGGGACCCAGTACTTC
CDR3 protein: CASTTPSGTGTQYF
clone size: many
J gene: TRBJ2-5
D gene: -
V gene: TRBV28

CDR3 DNA: TGTGCCAGCAGCTTCCGGACGACCTCTTATGGCTACACCTTC
CDR3 protein: CASSFRTTSYGYTF
clone size: many
J gene: TRBJ1-2
D gene: -
V gene: TRBV7-2

CDR3 DNA: TGTGCCAGCAGTCAGACACTGCCTAACTATGGCTACACCTTC
CDR3 protein: CASSQTLPNYGYTF
clone size: few
J gene: TRBJ1-2
D gene: -
V gene: TRBV12-3/TRBV12-4

CDR3 DNA: TGTGCCAGCTCACCAATGGTAGGCGCCTCTATTCGGAATGAGCAGTTCTTC
CDR3 protein: CASSPMVGASIRNEQFF
clone size: medium-sized
J gene: TRBJ2-1
D gene: -
V gene: TRBV18

CDR3 DNA: TGCAGTGCTCCTATAGCGGGAGCGAACACCGGGGAGCTGTTTTTT
CDR3 protein: CSAPIAGANTGELFF
clone size: many
J gene: TRBJ2-2
D gene: TRBD2
V gene: TRBV20-1

CDR3 DNA: TGTGCCAGCGACAGGATGAACACTGAAGCTTTCTTT
CDR3 protein: CASDRMNTEAFF
clone size: -
J gene: TRBJ1-1
D gene: -
V gene: TRBV2

CDR3 DNA: TGTGCCAGCAGTGTGGAGCCGGAGGAAAAACTGTTTTTT
CDR3 protein: CASSVEPEEKLFF
clone size: many
J gene: TRBJ1-4
D gene: -
V gene: TRBV6-1

CDR3 DNA: TGTGCCAGTAGTCGGCAAGCTAACTATGGCTACACCTTC
CDR3 protein: CASSRQANYGYTF
clone size: many
J gene: TRBJ1-2
D gene: -
V gene: TRBV19

CDR3 DNA: TGTGCCACCTCCGGGCCCGAGGGAGGGGATCAGCCCCAGCATTTT
CDR3 protein: CATSGPEGGDQPQHF
clone size: many
J gene: TRBJ1-5
D gene: -
V gene: TRBV24-1

CDR3 DNA: TGTGCCAGCAGTTACTCGAGGCAGGGGCAGTCCCTCCACTTT
CDR3 protein: CASSYSRQGQSLHF
clone size: medium-sized
J gene: TRBJ1-6
D gene: -
V gene: TRBV6-6

CDR3 DNA: TGTGCCAGCGGCTTAATGGACAGCGTTAACTATGGCTACACCTTC
CDR3 protein: CASGLMDSVNYGYTF
clone size: -
J gene: TRBJ1-2
D gene: -
V gene: TRBV7-2

CDR3 DNA: TGTGCCAGCAGTTTGAGGGACGAAAAACTGTTTTTT
CDR3 protein: CASSLRDEKLFF
clone size: many
J gene: TRBJ1-4
D gene: -
V gene: TRBV28

CDR3 DNA: TGTGCCAGCATCCCCCCCTCTGGAAACACCATATATTTT
CDR3 protein: CASIPPSGNTIYF
clone size: -
J gene: TRBJ1-3
D gene: -
V gene: TRBV5-6

CDR3 DNA: TGTGCCGGGGGACAGAACACCGGGGAGCTGTTTTTT
CDR3 protein: CAGGQNTGELFF
clone size: many
J gene: TRBJ2-2
D gene: -
V gene: TRBV19

CDR3 DNA: TGTGCCAGTAACCTTCGGGGGGACACCGGGGAGCTGTTTTTT
CDR3 protein: CASNLRGDTGELFF
clone size: -
J gene: TRBJ2-2
D gene: TRBD2
V gene: TRBV19

CDR3 DNA: TGTGCCATTCCCCTCAGGGTCCACACCTTC
CDR3 protein: CAIPLRVHTF
clone size: -
J gene: TRBJ1-2
D gene: -
V gene: TRBV10-3

CDR3 DNA: TGTGCCAGCACTCGATCGAGCTCCTACAATGAGCAGTTCTTC
CDR3 protein: CASTRSSSYNEQFF
clone size: many
J gene: TRBJ2-1
D gene: -
V gene: TRBV6-1

CDR3 DNA: TGCGCCAGCAGAGGGGGAAACAATGAGCAGTTCTTC
CDR3 protein: CASRGGNNEQFF
clone size: -
J gene: TRBJ2-1
D gene: -
V gene: TRBV5-1

CDR3 DNA: TGCAGTGCTAGAATTCTAGCGGGGGGGAGTGAGCAGTACTTC
CDR3 protein: CSARILAGGSEQYF
clone size: once
J gene: TRBJ2-7
D gene: TRBD2
V gene: TRBV20-1

CDR3 DNA: TGTGCCAGCAGCCAAGGACAGTATGGCTACACCTTC
CDR3 protein: CASSQGQYGYTF
clone size: few
J gene: TRBJ1-2
D gene: -
V gene: TRBV3-1

CDR3 DNA: TGTGCCAGCAGGACAATTATCATGGGTGCGGATCAGCCCCAGCATTTT
CDR3 protein: CASRTIIMGADQPQHF
clone size: many
J gene: TRBJ1-5
D gene: -
V gene: TRBV27

CDR3 DNA: TGTGCCAGCAGTTACTCAGCCTACGAGCAGTACTTC
CDR3 protein: CASSYSAYEQYF
clone size: many
J gene: TRBJ2-7
D gene: -
V gene: TRBV6-6

CDR3 DNA: TGTGCCTGGAGTTTTGGCGAGGTCGAGCAGTTCTTC
CDR3 protein: CAWSFGEVEQFF
clone size: -
J gene: TRBJ2-1
D gene: -
V gene: TRBV30

CDR3 DNA: TGTGCCCGCACCCGGACAGGCTTGAACACTGAAGCTTTCTTT
CDR3 protein: CARTRTGLNTEAFF
clone size: -
J gene: TRBJ1-1
D gene: TRBD1
V gene: TRBV7-2

CDR3 DNA: TGCAGTGCTAGAGGGGGGCTAGGGGGTGGTACCGGGGAGCTGTTTTTT
CDR3 protein: CSARGGLGGGTGELFF
clone size: -
J gene: TRBJ2-2
D gene: -
V gene: TRBV20-1

CDR3 DNA: TGCAGCGTTGAAAAGGGTATAGGAGAGACCCAGTACTTC
CDR3 protein: CSVEKGIGETQYF
clone size: -
J gene: TRBJ2-5
D gene: -
V gene: TRBV29-1

CDR3 DNA: TGTGCCAGCAGCTTAGATGGGGGCGAGCAGTACTTC
CDR3 protein: CASSLDGGEQYF
clone size: -
J gene: TRBJ2-7
D gene: -
V gene: TRBV7-8

CDR3 DNA: TGTGCCAGCAATTACGGGACAGGCGCCTTAGGGACCCTCCACTTT
CDR3 protein: CASNYGTGALGTLHF
clone size: many
J gene: TRBJ1-6
D gene: TRBD1
V gene: TRBV6-1

CDR3 DNA: TGTGCCAGCAGCCTGGGCGCTCCCAACACCGAGGAGCTGTTTTTT
CDR3 protein: CASSLGAPNTEELFF
clone size: -
J gene: TRBJ2-2
D gene: -
V gene: TRBV6-1

CDR3 DNA: TGTGCCAGCAGCTTAGACCCTAGCACAGATACGCAGTATTTT
CDR3 protein: CASSLDPSTDTQYF
clone size: many
J gene: TRBJ2-3
D gene: -
V gene: TRBV7-6

CDR3 DNA: TGTGCCAGCAAGACAGGGGCGGGAGGCTACACCTTC
CDR3 protein: CASKTGAGGYTF
clone size: many
J gene: TRBJ1-2
D gene: TRBD1
V gene: TRBV25-1

CDR3 DNA: TGTGCCAGTAGTATTGGAAATAATTCACCCCTCCACTTT
CDR3 protein: CASSIGNNSPLHF
clone size: many
J gene: TRBJ1-6
D gene: -
V gene: TRBV19

CDR3 DNA: TGTGCCAGCAGCCGCCCACCGACAGGGGGGTATGAGCAGTTCTTC
CDR3 protein: CASSRPPTGGYEQFF
clone size: many
J gene: TRBJ2-1
D gene: TRBD1
V gene: TRBV3-1

CDR3 DNA: TGTGCCAGCAGTGACTCAACAGGGGACACAGATACGCAGTATTTT
CDR3 protein: CASSDSTGDTDTQYF
clone size: -
J gene: TRBJ2-3
D gene: TRBD1
V gene: TRBV6-4

CDR3 DNA: TGTGCCAGCAGTCTGGACGGAAGCTCCTACGAGCAGTACTTC
CDR3 protein: CASSLDGSSYEQYF
clone size: -
J gene: TRBJ2-7
D gene: -
V gene: TRBV12-3/TRBV12-4